This T cell receptor (beta chain) was obtained from a study of blood T cell repertoires in COVID-19 (dated by TCRdb to about 2020). Some background on the complete study: Collaborator samples came from the United States, Italy and Spain and covered acute and convalescent phases of COVID-19. Samples came from the ongoing ImmuneRACE study (first 160 participants) plus 1,254 subjects from 6 global collaborators. Deeply sampled blood TCRbeta repertoires from subjects exposed to, actively infected with, or recovered from COVID-19 were included in the dataset. A de-identified subject ID, COVID-19 status, age in years and sex were almost always included in the sample metadata. Where HLA class I and class II types were available, the types were taken from metadata supplied by the sample provider, not from assay-based typing. The repertoires were released in a freely available public database meant as a resource for research on the immune response to SARS-CoV-2. The prospective study material was composed of cDNA or gDNA derived from T cells, B-cell-depleted T cells, or PBMCs. Points the paper makes about the study in general: How much clinical and demographic metadata was included differed by source and by participant, and the metadata was provided uncurated.

CDR1 is given as PRHDT and CDR2 as FYEKMQ, both from the germline V gene (reference sequence). The germline V end is reduced by 0 bases and the J end by 4 bases; junction bases left unmatched: 3. The CDR3 spans 15 residues, from the cysteine through the phenylalanine. Left in the record is the CDR3 DNA by itself, 45 bases read in frame from the first base. TCRbeta CDR3 regions were amplified from genomic DNA by means of the immunoSEQ Assay, a bias-controlled multiplex PCR. In the source study's methods: Nucleated cell counts per sample were estimated from amplification of reference gene primers within the assay. Sequence reads were collapsed and filtered to measure the absolute abundance of every unique TCRbeta CDR3 rearrangement. For each sample, productive Simpson clonality was calculated as the square root of Simpson's diversity index over productive rearrangements. This immuneACCESS table, as held by TCRdb, lists in-frame sequences with V and J called but not all clones. Of the missing ones, under half trace to an unresolved V gene in checked studies; the others have no known cause. V and J calls and clone size are those listed in that table; D and trimming were worked out from the DNA. For this sample there are fewer than 250,000 clones; approximately 79% appear just once. Roughly an eighth of the sample is held by the ten biggest clonotypes.

Each collaborating institution followed its own protocols to collect whole blood in K2EDTA tubes. For TCRbeta analysis, collaborators shipped samples in one of three forms: frozen whole blood, isolated PBMCs, or DNA extracted from either of those sample types. This clone showed up just once. Its antigen is still unknown. The record has no base qualities; no much larger clone is one base away. The receptor was derived from a woman in her 50s with acute or convalescent COVID-19. The chain joins TRBV13 to TRBJ2-3; TRBD2 lines up with 8 middle nucleotides. Sequencing used peripheral blood. The CDR3 protein is CASSLGSGISDTQYF. The DNA reads as follows: TGTGCCAGCAGCTTAGGTAGCGGGATCTCAGATACGCAGTATTTT.